The 5 T cell receptor beta chains given below trace back to one sample, sequenced in a study of cytomegalovirus exposure and HLA in healthy donors (dated by TCRdb to 2015 to 2018). Library prep was done by the immunoSEQ multiplex PCR assay. A mixture of 60 forward primers for TCR Vbeta segments and 13 reverse primers for TCR Jbeta segments was used in the multiplex PCR. TCRdb retrieved this table from immuneACCESS and kept in-frame rearrangements only. Not all clones are present; in checked studies, unresolved V genes account for under half, and no reason is known for the remainder. The sample data list about 150,000 clones, and 65% to 85% of these were observed just once. The ten largest clones take up roughly 3.4% of the sample. Sequenced input: PBMCs. All receptors come from a male donor in good health and CMV-seronegative.

The V and J genes are TRBV19 and TRBJ1-5; D is uncertain. V dropped 7 bases and J dropped 1 base, with 11 bases sitting between them. Germline CDR1 is LNHDA and CDR2 is SQIVND (reference sequence). The CDR3 loop spans 14 amino acids. The CDR3 reads CASNEGRSNQPQHF. The DNA for the CDR3 is TGTGCCAGTAACGAGGGCCGAAGCAATCAGCCCCAGCATTTT.

J is TRBJ1-5 and V is TRBV2; 9 nucleotides agree with TRBD1. The junction had 2 bases not matched to a gene; V was cut back by 9 bases and J by 2 bases. This CDR3 spans 13 amino acids. Germline CDR1 SNHLY, CDR2 FYNNEI. The CDR3 DNA reads as TGTGCCAGGAGGGACAGGGGCAATCAGCCCCAGCATTTT. Translation: CARRDRGNQPQHF.

A single count supports this clone. V and J are TRBV2 and TRBJ2-1; 12 bases line up with TRBD2. The CDR3 is 17 amino acids. Germline CDR1 reads SNHLY; CDR2 reads FYNNEI. V lost 4 bases to trimming and J lost 0 bases; unmatched junction nucleotides: 4. In nucleotides, the CDR3 is TGTGCCAGCAGTGGGACTAGCGGGACCAGCTCCTACAATGAGCAGTTCTTC. Protein: CASSGTSGTSSYNEQFF.

The chain carries TRBV23-1 and TRBJ2-7; weak D call: TRBD2 (5 bases). TRBV23-1 is flagged as an ORF with uncertain function. V lost 0 bases to trimming and J lost 7 bases, with 13 bases between them. This CDR3 is built from 14 residues. The chain's CDR3 is CASSQSRGPGEQYF. The CDR3 DNA is TGCGCCAGCAGTCAATCGAGAGGGCCGGGGGAGCAGTACTTC.

This clone has only a few counts. The chain is built from TRBV9 and TRBJ1-1, with a possible D match to TRBD1 (5 bases). Trimming cost V 0 bases and J 4 bases, with 10 bases left between them. CDR3 length: 14 amino acids. Per germline, CDR1 SGDLS and CDR2 YYNGEE. CDR3: CASSVGGPGTEAFF. CDR3 DNA sequence: TGTGCCAGCAGCGTAGGGGGCCCCGGCACTGAAGCTTTCTTT.